This TCR beta chain was identified in a study of blood T cell repertoires in COVID-19. The protocol was immunoSEQ multiplex PCR, while the TCRdb copy is restricted to in-frame clones and leaves out a portion. The sample has about 220,000 clones, just over 85% seen once. Trimming at V came to 5 bases and at J to 4 bases, leaving 10 bases not matched to a gene. Germline V gene sequence: CDR1 MNHEY, CDR2 SMNVEV (reference sequence). This CDR3 region has 15 residues. The chain carries TRBV27 and TRBJ1-2, with 7 nucleotides matching TRBD1. This receptor was identified in a man aged 25 to 45 who had recovered from COVID-19. The sample consisted of peripheral blood. Here the CDR3 reads CASSLGDRAAYGYTF. CDR3 coding DNA: TGTGCCAGCAGTCTTGGAGACAGGGCGGCCTATGGCTACACCTTC.